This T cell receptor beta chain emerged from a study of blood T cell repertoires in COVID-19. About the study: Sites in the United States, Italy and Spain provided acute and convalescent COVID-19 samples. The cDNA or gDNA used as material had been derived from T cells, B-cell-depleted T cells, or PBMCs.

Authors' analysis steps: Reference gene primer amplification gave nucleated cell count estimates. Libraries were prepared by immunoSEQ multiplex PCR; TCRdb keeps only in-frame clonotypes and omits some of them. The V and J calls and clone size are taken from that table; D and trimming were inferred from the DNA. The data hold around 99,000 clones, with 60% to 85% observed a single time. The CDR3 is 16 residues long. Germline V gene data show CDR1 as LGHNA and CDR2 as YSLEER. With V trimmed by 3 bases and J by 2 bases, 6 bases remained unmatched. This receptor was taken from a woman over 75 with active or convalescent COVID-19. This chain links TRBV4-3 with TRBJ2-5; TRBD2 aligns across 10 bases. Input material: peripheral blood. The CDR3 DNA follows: TGCGCCAGCAGCCATCTAGCGGGAGAGGGACAAGAGACCCAGTACTTC. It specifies CASSHLAGEGQETQYF.